The sequence of this TCR beta chain was determined in a study of blood T cell repertoires in COVID-19. In the study overall: Samples taken during acute and convalescent COVID-19 were collected in the United States, Italy and Spain. PBMCs, B-cell-depleted T cells, or T cells were the source of the cDNA or gDNA that made up the material.

Methods used by the authors: Cell counts per sample came from amplifying reference gene primers. Profiled with immunoSEQ multiplex PCR; TCRdb holds only in-frame clones, not every one. That table gives V, J and clone size, and the DNA gave D and trimming. The table includes over 200,000 clones, 80% detected once. The germline CDR1 and CDR2 sequences are SNHLY and FYNNEI. The CDR3 is made up of 15 amino acids. V lost 6 bases, J lost 4 bases, and 9 bases stayed unmatched. This clone appeared a few times. The origin of this receptor is a human donor in a cohort sampled during active COVID-19. The rearrangement links TRBV2 to TRBJ1-1; 9 bases line up with TRBD1. Material for sequencing was peripheral blood. Here the CDR3 reads CASRVHRGQSTEAFF. The CDR3 nucleotides are TGTGCCAGCAGAGTTCACAGGGGGCAGAGCACTGAAGCTTTCTTT.